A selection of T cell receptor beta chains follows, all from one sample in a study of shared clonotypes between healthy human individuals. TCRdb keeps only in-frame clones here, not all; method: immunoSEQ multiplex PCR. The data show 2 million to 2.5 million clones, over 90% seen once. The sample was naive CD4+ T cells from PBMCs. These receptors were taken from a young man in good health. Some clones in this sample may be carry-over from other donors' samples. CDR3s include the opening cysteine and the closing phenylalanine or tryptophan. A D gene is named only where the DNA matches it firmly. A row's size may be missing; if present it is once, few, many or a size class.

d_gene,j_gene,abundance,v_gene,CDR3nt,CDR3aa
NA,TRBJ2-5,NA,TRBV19,TGTGCCAGTAGTATAAGTCTAGTCGTGCGGACCCAGTACTTC,CASSISLVVRTQYF
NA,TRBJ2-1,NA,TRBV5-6,TGTGCCAGCAGCTCCCTACCGCCGGGACGAGCCTACAATGAGCAGTTCTTC,CASSSLPPGRAYNEQFF
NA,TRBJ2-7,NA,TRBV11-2,TGTGCCAGCAGCCCCCAAGAAGGGTCCTATAACGAGCAGTACTTC,CASSPQEGSYNEQYF
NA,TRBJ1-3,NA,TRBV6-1,TGTGCCAGCAGTAGGGCGGGGATTGGAAACACCATATATTTT,CASSRAGIGNTIYF
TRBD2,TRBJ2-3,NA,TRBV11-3,TGTGCCAGCAGCTTAGGGCTAGCGGGAGCAGATACGCAGTATTTT,CASSLGLAGADTQYF
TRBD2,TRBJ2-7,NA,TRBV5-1,TGCGCCAGCAGTTCACCGGGACTAGCGGGACCCCCCGTCGAGCAGTACTTC,CASSSPGLAGPPVEQYF
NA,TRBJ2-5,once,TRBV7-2,TGTGCCAGCAGCTTCGGGAGTCGGGAGACCCAGTACTTC,CASSFGSRETQYF
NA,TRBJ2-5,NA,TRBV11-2,TGTGCCAGCAGAGAAGGGCGGGGACAGCCGCAAGAGACCCAGTACTTC,CASREGRGQPQETQYF
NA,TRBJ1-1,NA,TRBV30,TGTGCCTGGAGACTAGGGAACACTGAAGCTTTCTTT,CAWRLGNTEAFF
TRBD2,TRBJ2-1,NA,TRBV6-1,TGTGCCAGCAATGACGCTTGTAACCCCGGGAGGCCCCCCCCCAATGAGCAGTTCTTC,CASNDACNPGRPPPNEQFF
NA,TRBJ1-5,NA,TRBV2,TGTGCCAGCAGTATTAGACAGAACAATCAGCCCCAGCATTTT,CASSIRQNNQPQHF
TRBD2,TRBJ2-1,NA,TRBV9,TGTGCCAGCAGCACCCGACTAGCGGGAGTACGAGAGCAGTTCTTC,CASSTRLAGVREQFF
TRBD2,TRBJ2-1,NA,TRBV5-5,TGTGCCAGCAGCCTGGCCGGCCTTAGCGGGAGGAATCGCAATGAGCAGTTCTTC,CASSLAGLSGRNRNEQFF
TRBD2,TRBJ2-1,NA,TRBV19,TGTGCCAGTAGAATAGCGGGAGGGACCTACAATGAGCAGTTCTTC,CASRIAGGTYNEQFF
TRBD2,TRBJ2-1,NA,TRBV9,TGTGCCAGCAGCGTAACGGGAGGGCCTAGTGAGCAGTTCTTC,CASSVTGGPSEQFF
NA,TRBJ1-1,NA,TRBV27,TGTGCCAGCCTTTTACGGGGGGGGACGAACACTGAAGCTTTCTTT,CASLLRGGTNTEAFF
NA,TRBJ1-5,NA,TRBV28,TGTGCCAGCATAATGGGGGGGGCAGGTCAGCCCCAGCATTTT,CASIMGGAGQPQHF
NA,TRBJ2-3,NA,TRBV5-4,TGTGCCAGCAGCTTCCGGGCAACAGATACGCAGTATTTT,CASSFRATDTQYF
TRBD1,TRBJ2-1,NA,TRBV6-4,TGTGCCAGAGGCAGGGGGCAGAATGAGCAGTTCTTC,CARGRGQNEQFF
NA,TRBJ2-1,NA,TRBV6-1,TGTGCCAGCAGGGTAGCGGAAATTACCTACAATGAGCAGTTCTTC,CASRVAEITYNEQFF
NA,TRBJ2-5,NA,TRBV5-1,TGCGCCAGCAGCTTTGCAGGGAACAAAGAGACCCAGTACTTC,CASSFAGNKETQYF
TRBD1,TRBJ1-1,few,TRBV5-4,TGTGCCAGCAGCCCCGGGGACAGGGGCTTAATGGACACTGAAGCTTTCTTT,CASSPGDRGLMDTEAFF
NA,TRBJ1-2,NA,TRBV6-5,TGTGCCAGCAAACGAATCAGGGGCCTGCACTATGGCTACACCTTC,CASKRIRGLHYGYTF
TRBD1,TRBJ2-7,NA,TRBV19,TGTGCCAGTAGTATGGCTACCGGGACAGGGATCGAGCAGTACTTC,CASSMATGTGIEQYF
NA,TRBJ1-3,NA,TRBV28,TGTGCCACACTGGTGTCGGGCTCTGGAAACACCATATATTTT,CATLVSGSGNTIYF
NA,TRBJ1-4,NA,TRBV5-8,TGTGCCAGCAGCGAGGAAGGGCCACTGGGTGAAAAACTGTTTTTT,CASSEEGPLGEKLFF
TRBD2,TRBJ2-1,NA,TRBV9,TGTGCCAGCAGCGTAGAGGACCTAGCGGGTAATGAGCAGTTCTTC,CASSVEDLAGNEQFF
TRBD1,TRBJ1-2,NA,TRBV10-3,TGTGCCATCAGTGATACCGACAGGGACCTTAACTATGGCTACACCTTC,CAISDTDRDLNYGYTF
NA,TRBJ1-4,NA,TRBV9,TGTGCCAGCAGCGTAAGTGGTCAGGGAAATGAAAAACTGTTTTTT,CASSVSGQGNEKLFF
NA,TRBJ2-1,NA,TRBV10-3,TGTGCCATCAGTGAAGTGACAGAGGCGCACAATGAGCAGTTCTTC,CAISEVTEAHNEQFF
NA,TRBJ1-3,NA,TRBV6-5,TGTGCCAGCAGCTTGGAAGGAAACACCATATATTTT,CASSLEGNTIYF
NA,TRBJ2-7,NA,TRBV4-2,TGTGCCAGCAGCCAAGAAGTCCTTCTCTCCTACGAGCAGTACTTC,CASSQEVLLSYEQYF
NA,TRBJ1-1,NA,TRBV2,TGTGCCAGCAGTGAACAGGGTGAAAATCTGAACACTGAAGCTTTCTTT,CASSEQGENLNTEAFF
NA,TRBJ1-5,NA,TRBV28,TGTGCCAGCAGTCCCCCCACAGTAAGCAATCAGCCCCAGCATTTT,CASSPPTVSNQPQHF
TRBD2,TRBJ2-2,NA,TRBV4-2,TGTGCCAGCAGCCAAGAAGGGCTAGCGGGAGCCGGGGAGCTGTTTTTT,CASSQEGLAGAGELFF
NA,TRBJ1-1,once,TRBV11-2,TGTGCCAGCAGCTTAGGCCAGACAGCGAACACTGAAGCTTTCTTT,CASSLGQTANTEAFF
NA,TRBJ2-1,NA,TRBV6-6,TGTGCCAGCAGCCCTCTGGCCCCCCCCAATGAGCAGTTCTTC,CASSPLAPPNEQFF
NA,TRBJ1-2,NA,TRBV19,TGTGCCAGTAGCATCGGGACGGGAAACTATGGCTACACCTTC,CASSIGTGNYGYTF
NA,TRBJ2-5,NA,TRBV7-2,TGTGCCAGCAGCTTAGATTATCGCCAAGAGACCCAGTACTTC,CASSLDYRQETQYF
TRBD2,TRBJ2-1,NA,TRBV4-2,TGTGCCAGCAGCCAAGATATCGGGAGGGCCTATGAGCAGTTCTTC,CASSQDIGRAYEQFF
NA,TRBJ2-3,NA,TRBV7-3,TGTGCCAGCAGCTTAGGCTACAGGGTTCAAGGAGATACGCAGTATTTT,CASSLGYRVQGDTQYF
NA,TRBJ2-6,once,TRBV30,TGTGCCTGGAGTGTAACAGAAGTCCTGACTTTC,CAWSVTEVLTF
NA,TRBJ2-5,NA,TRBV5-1,TGCGCCAGCAGCTTGTACAGCACAGAAGAGACCCAGTACTTC,CASSLYSTEETQYF
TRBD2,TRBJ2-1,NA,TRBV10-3,TGTGCCATCAGTGAGTCAGGCGGGGGCTACAATGAGCAGTTCTTC,CAISESGGGYNEQFF
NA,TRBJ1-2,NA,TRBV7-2,TGTGCCAGCAGCTTAGGGGGAACAGGGTCCTATGGCTACACCTTC,CASSLGGTGSYGYTF
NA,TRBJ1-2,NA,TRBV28,TGTGCCAGCAGCCTTGCCCCGTATAACTATGGCTACACCTTC,CASSLAPYNYGYTF
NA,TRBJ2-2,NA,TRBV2,TGTGCCACCCGATATGACAGGCCGTACACCGGGGAGCTGTTTTTT,CATRYDRPYTGELFF
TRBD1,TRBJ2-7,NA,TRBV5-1,TGCGCCAGCAGCGGGACAGGGGGAGTCTCCTACGAGCAGTACTTC,CASSGTGGVSYEQYF
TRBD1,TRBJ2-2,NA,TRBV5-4,TGTGCCAGCAGCTCGCTCGGACAGGGGAATACCGGGGAGCTGTTTTTT,CASSSLGQGNTGELFF
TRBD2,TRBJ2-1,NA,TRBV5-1,TGCGCCAGCAGCTTGGAACCGGGAGGGCCTTACAATGAGCAGTTCTTC,CASSLEPGGPYNEQFF
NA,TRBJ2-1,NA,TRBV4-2,TGTGCCAGCAGTATGAGTTTTAACTCCTACAATGAGCAGTTCTTC,CASSMSFNSYNEQFF